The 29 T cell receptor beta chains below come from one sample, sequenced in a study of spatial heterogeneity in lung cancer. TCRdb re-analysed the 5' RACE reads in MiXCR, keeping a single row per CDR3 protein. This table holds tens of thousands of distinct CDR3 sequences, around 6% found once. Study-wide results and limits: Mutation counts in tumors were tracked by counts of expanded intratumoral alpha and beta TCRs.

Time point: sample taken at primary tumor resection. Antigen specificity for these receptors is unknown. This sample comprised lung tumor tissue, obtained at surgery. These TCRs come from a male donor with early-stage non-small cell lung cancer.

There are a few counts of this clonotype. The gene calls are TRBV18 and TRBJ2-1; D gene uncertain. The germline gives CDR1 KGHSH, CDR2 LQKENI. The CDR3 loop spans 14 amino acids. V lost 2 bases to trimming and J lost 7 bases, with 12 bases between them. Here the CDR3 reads CASSPYGVGNEQFF. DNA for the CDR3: TGTGCCAGCTCACCATATGGGGTTGGGAATGAGCAGTTCTTC.

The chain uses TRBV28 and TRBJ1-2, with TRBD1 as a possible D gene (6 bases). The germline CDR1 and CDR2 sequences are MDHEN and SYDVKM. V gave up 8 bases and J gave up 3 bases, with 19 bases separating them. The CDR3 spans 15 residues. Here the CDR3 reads CASQTGGRPYYGYTF. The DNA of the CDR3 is TGTGCCAGCCAAACCGGGGGCAGACCCTACTATGGCTACACCTTC.

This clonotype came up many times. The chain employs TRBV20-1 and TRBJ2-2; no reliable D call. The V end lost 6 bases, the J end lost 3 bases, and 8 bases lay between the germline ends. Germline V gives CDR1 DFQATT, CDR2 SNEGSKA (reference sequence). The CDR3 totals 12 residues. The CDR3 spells CSAKQDTGELFF. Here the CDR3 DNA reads TGCAGTGCAAAACAAGACACCGGGGAGCTGTTTTTT.

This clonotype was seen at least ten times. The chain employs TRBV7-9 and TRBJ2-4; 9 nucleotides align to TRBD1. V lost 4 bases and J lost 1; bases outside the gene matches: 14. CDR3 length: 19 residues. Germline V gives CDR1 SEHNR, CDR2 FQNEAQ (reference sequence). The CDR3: CASSSATGGLVKAKNIQYF. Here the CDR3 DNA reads TGTGCCAGCAGCTCAGCGACAGGGGGTCTTGTTAAGGCCAAAAACATTCAGTACTTC. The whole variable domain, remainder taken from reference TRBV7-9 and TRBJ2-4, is DTGVSQNPRHKITKRGQNVTFRCDPISEHNRLYWYRQTLGQGPEFLTYFQNEAQLEKSRLLSDRFSAERPKGSFSTLEIQRTEQGDSAMYLCASSSATGGLVKAKNIQYFGAGTRLSVL.

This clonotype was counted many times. The CDR3 DNA sequence: TGTGCCAGCAGCTTAGGGGTAACACGGGGCGAGCAGTACTTC. Protein product: CASSLGVTRGEQYF. This rearrangement joins TRBV7-9 to TRBJ2-7, with D possibly being TRBD2 (5 bases). Germline V CDR1 and CDR2: SEHNR, FQNEAQ (reference sequence). This CDR3 has 14 amino acids. The V gene lost 1 base and the J gene lost 6 bases, with 13 bases spanning the gap.

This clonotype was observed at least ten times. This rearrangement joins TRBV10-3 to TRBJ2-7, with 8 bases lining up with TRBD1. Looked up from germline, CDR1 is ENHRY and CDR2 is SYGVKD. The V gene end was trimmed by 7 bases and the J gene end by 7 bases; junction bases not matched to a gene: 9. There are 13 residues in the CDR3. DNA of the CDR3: TGTGCCATCACCGAAGGACAGGGTCGTGAGCAGTACTTC. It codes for CAITEGQGREQYF.

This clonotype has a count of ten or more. The CDR3 coding sequence is TGTGCCAGCAGCCACAGGGGGGACACTGAAGCTTTCTTT. Amino acids: CASSHRGDTEAFF. The rearrangement links TRBV4-2 to TRBJ1-1; 7 bases map to TRBD1. CDR3 length: 13 residues. Trimming took 3 bases from V and 3 from J; bases not matched to a gene: 1. The V gene's germline CDR1 is LGHNA and CDR2 YNFKEQ.

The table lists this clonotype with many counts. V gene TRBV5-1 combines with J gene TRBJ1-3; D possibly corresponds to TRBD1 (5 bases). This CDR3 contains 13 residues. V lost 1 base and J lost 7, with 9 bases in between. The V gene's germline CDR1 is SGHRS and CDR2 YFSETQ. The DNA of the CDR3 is TGCGCCAGCAGCTTGCAGGGTAGCAACACCATATATTTT. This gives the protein CASSLQGSNTIYF.

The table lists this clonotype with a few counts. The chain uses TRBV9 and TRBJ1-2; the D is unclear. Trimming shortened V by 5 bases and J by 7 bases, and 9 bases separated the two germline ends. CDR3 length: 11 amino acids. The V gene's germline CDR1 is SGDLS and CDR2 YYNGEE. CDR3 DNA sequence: TGTGCCAGCAGTCGGGGAGGTGGCTACACCTTC. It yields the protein CASSRGGGYTF.

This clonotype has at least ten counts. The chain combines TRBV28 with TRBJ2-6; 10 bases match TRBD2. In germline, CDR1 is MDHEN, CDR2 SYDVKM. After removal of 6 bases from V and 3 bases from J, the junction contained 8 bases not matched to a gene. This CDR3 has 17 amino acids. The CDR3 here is CASRGLAGEFGANVLTF. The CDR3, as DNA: TGTGCCAGCAGGGGGCTAGCGGGAGAATTTGGGGCCAACGTCCTGACTTTC. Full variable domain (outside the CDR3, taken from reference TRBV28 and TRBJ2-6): DVKVTQSSRYLVKRTGEKVFLECVQDMDHENMFWYRQDPGLGLRLIYFSYDVKMKEKGDIPEGYSVSREKKERFSLILESASTNQTSMYLCASRGLAGEFGANVLTFGAGSRLTVL.

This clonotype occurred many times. CDR3 coding DNA: TGTGCCAGCTCACCACTGGTCAGTACGGGGAATGAGCAGTTCTTC. This codes for CASSPLVSTGNEQFF. The chain couples TRBV18 to TRBJ2-1, with TRBD2 as a possible D gene (5 bases). V lost 1 base and J lost 7, with 14 bases in between. The germline CDR1 and CDR2 sequences are KGHSH and LQKENI. The CDR3 loop spans 15 amino acids.

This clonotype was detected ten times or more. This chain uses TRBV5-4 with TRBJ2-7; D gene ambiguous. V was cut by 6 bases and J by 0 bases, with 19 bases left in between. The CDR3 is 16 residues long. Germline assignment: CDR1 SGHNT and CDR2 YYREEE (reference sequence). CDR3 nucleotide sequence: TGTGCCAGCACCCCGGTCCCGGGCTCCCTCTCCTACGAGCAGTACTTC. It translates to CASTPVPGSLSYEQYF.

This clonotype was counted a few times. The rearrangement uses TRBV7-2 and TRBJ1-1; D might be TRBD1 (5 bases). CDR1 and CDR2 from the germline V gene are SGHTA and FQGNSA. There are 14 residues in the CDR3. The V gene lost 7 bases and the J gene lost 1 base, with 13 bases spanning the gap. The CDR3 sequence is CASTHDSANTEAFF. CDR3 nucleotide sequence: TGTGCCAGCACCCATGACAGCGCGAACACTGAAGCTTTCTTT.

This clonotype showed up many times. The CDR3 spells CASIGTMMNTEAFF. DNA of the CDR3: TGTGCCAGCATCGGGACCATGATGAACACTGAAGCTTTCTTT. The chain recombines TRBV12-3 or TRBV12-4 with TRBJ1-1; D might be TRBD1 (5 bases). The CDR3 runs 14 residues. V lost 7 bases, J lost 0 bases, and 12 bases lay in between.

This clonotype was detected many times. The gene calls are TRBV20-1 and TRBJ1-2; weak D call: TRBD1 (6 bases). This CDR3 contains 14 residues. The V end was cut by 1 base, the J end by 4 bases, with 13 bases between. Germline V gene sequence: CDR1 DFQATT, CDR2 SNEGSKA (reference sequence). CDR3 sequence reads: CSARATGRGYGYTF. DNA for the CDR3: TGCAGTGCTAGAGCTACAGGGAGGGGCTATGGCTACACCTTC.

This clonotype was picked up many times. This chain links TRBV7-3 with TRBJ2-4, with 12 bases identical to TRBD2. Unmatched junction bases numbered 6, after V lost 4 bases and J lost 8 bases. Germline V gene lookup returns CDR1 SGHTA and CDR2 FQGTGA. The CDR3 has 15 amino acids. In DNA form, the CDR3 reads TGTGCCAGCAGCTCAACTAGCGGGGGGCCAGACATTCAGTACTTC. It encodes CASSSTSGGPDIQYF.

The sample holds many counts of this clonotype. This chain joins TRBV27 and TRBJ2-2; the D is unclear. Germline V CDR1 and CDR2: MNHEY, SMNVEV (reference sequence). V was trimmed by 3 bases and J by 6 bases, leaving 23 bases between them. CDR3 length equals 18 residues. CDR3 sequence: CASSFGPGYGKRAGELFF. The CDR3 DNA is TGTGCCAGCAGTTTTGGGCCGGGCTATGGGAAACGCGCCGGGGAGCTGTTTTTT.

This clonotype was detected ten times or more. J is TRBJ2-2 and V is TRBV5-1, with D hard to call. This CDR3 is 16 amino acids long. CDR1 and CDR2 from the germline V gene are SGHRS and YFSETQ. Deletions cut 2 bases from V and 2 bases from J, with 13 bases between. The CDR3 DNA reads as TGCGCCAGCAGCTTACACCCTTATGGAAACACCGGGGAGCTGTTTTTT. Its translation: CASSLHPYGNTGELFF.

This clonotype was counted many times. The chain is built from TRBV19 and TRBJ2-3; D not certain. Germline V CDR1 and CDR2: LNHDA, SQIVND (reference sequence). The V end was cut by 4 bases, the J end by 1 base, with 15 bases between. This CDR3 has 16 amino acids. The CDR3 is CASSRRLVVRTDTQYF. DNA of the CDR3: TGTGCCAGTAGTAGAAGATTAGTGGTCCGCACAGATACGCAGTATTTT. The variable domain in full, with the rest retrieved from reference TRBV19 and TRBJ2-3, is DGGITQSPKYLFRKEGQNVTLSCEQNLNHDAMYWYRQDPGQGLRLIYYSQIVNDFQKGDIAEGYSVSREKKESFPLTVTSAQKNPTAFYLCASSRRLVVRTDTQYFGPGTRLTVL.

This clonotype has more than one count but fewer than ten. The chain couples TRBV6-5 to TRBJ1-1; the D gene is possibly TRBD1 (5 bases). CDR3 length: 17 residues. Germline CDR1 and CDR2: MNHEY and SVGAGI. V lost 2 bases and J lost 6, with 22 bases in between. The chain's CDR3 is CASSYGVWRGRFAEAFF. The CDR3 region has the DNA TGTGCCAGCAGTTACGGTGTGTGGAGGGGACGGTTCGCTGAAGCTTTCTTT.

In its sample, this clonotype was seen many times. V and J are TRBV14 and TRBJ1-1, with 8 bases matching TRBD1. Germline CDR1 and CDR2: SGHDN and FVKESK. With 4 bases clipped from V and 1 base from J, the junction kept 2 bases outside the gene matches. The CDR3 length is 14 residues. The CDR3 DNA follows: TGTGCCAGCAGCCCCGGGACAGGGAACACTGAAGCTTTCTTT. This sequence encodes CASSPGTGNTEAFF.

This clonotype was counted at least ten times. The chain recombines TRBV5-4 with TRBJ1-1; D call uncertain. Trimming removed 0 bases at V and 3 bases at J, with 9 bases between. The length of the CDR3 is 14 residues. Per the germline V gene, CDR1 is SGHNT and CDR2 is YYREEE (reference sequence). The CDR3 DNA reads TGTGCCAGCAGCTTGGATAGGGTGGACACTGAAGCTTTCTTT. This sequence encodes CASSLDRVDTEAFF.

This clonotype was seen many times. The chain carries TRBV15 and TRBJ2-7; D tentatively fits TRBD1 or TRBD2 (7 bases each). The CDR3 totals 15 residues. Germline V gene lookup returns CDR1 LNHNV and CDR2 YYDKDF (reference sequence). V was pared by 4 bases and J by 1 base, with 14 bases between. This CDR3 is CATSKGAGASYEQYF. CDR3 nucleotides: TGTGCCACCAGCAAGGGGGCGGGAGCTTCCTACGAGCAGTACTTC.

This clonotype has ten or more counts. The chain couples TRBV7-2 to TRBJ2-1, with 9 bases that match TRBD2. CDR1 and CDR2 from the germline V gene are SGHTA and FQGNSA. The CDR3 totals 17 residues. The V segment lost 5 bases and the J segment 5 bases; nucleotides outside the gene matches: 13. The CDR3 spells CASSPPGLAALNNEQFF. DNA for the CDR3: TGTGCCAGCAGCCCCCCGGGACTAGCTGCTCTTAACAATGAGCAGTTCTTC.

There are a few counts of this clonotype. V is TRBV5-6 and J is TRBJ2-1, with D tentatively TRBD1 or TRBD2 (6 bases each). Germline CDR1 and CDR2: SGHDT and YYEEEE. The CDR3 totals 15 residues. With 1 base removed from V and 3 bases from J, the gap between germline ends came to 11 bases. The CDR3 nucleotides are TGTGCCAGCAGCTTGAAGGGGGGAAGCTACAATGAGCAGTTCTTC. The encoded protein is CASSLKGGSYNEQFF. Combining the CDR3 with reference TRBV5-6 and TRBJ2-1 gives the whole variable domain DAGVTQSPTHLIKTRGQQVTLRCSPKSGHDTVSWYQQALGQGPQFIFQYYEEEERQRGNFPDRFSGHQFPNYSSELNVNALLLGDSALYLCASSLKGGSYNEQFFGPGTRLTVL.

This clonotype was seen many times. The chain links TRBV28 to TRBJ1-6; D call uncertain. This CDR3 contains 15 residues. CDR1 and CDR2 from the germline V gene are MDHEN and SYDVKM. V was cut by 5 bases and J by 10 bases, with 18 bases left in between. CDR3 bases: TGTGCCAGCAGTGCCCGAGGATTGATAGGGTCACCCCTCCACTTT. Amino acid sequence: CASSARGLIGSPLHF. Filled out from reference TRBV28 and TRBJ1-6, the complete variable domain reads DVKVTQSSRYLVKRTGEKVFLECVQDMDHENMFWYRQDPGLGLRLIYFSYDVKMKEKGDIPEGYSVSREKKERFSLILESASTNQTSMYLCASSARGLIGSPLHFGNGTRLTVT.

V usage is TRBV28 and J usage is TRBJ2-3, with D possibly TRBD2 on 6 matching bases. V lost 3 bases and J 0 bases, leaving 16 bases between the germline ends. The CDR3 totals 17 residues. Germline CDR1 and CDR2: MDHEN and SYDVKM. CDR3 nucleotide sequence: TGTGCCAGCAGTTTTGGGGAAGGGAGGACTAGCACAGATACGCAGTATTTT. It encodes CASSFGEGRTSTDTQYF.

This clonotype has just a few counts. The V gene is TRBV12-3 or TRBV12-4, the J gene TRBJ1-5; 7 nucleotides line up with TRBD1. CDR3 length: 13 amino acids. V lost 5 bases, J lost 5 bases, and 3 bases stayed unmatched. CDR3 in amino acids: CASSPQGDQPQHF. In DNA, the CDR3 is TGTGCCAGCAGTCCTCAGGGGGATCAGCCCCAGCATTTT.

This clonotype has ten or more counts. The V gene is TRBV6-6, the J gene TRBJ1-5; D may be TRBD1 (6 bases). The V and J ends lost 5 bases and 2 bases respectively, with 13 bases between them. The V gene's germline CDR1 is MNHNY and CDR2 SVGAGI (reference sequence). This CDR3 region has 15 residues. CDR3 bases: TGTGCCAGCAGTCCCGGGACAAGGGGCAATCAGCCCCAGCATTTT. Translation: CASSPGTRGNQPQHF.